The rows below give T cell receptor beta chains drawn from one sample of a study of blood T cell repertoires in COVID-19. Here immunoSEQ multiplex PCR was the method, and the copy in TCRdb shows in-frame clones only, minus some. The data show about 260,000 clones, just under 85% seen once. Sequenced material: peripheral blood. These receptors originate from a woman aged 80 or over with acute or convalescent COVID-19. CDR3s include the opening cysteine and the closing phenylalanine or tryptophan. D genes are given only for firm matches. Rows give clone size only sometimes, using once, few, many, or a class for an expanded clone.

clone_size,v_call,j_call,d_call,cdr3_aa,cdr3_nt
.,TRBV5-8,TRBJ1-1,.,CASSLVGVNTEAFF,TGTGCCAGCAGCTTGGTCGGGGTGAACACTGAAGCTTTCTTT
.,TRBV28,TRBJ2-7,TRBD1,CASRRDRRNYEQYF,TGTGCCAGCAGGAGGGACAGGCGAAACTACGAGCAGTACTTC
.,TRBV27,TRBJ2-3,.,CASSTRQPDTQYF,TGTGCCAGCAGCACCCGACAGCCCGATACGCAGTATTTT
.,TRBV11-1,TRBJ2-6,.,CASTHIQGGGANVLTF,TGTGCCAGCACGCACATTCAGGGAGGTGGGGCCAACGTCCTGACTTTC
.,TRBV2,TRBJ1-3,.,CASSERRGGRSGNTIYF,TGTGCCAGCAGTGAGCGGAGGGGCGGTCGGTCTGGAAACACCATATATTTT
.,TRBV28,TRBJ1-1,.,CASSIDRLLAFF,TGTGCCAGCAGTATAGACAGACTTTTAGCTTTCTTT
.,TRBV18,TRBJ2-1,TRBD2,CASSPGAGEFNEQFF,TGTGCCAGCTCACCAGGAGCGGGGGAATTCAATGAGCAGTTCTTC
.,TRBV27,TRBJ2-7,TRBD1,CASSLQTGGLYF,TGTGCCAGCAGTCTCCAAACAGGGGGCCTCTACTTC
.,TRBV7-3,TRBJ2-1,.,CASSITRASYNEQFF,TGTGCCAGCAGCATTACTAGAGCCTCCTACAATGAGCAGTTCTTC
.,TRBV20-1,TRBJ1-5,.,CSATGSTAQHF,TGCAGTGCCACCGGTTCCACGGCCCAGCATTTT
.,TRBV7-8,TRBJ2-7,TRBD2,CASNHQPGLAGPGDYEQYF,TGTGCCAGCAACCATCAACCGGGACTAGCGGGACCAGGGGACTACGAGCAGTACTTC
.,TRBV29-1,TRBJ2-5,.,CSVEGGLETQYF,TGCAGCGTTGAGGGGGGACTAGAGACCCAGTACTTC
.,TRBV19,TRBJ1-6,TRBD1,CASSDRDGSPLHF,TGTGCCAGTAGTGACAGGGACGGCTCACCCCTCCACTTT
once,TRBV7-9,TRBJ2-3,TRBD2,CASSPGLVGRTDTQYF,TGTGCCAGCAGCCCCGGTCTAGTCGGGAGGACAGATACGCAGTATTTT
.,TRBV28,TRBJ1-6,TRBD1,CASSLKSGGSSPLHF,TGTGCCAGCAGTTTGAAATCAGGGGGAAGTTCACCCCTCCACTTT
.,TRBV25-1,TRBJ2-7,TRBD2,CASSVAGSAYEQYF,TGTGCCAGCAGTGTAGCGGGGTCCGCCTACGAGCAGTACTTC
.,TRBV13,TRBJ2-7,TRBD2,CASRVAGEGYEQYF,TGTGCCAGCAGAGTAGCGGGAGAAGGCTACGAGCAGTACTTC
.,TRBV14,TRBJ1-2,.,CASSQEETHYGYTF,TGTGCCAGCAGCCAAGAGGAGACGCACTATGGCTACACCTTC
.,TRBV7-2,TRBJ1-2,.,CASSFGLGGGDYGYTF,TGTGCCAGCAGCTTCGGGCTTGGGGGGGGCGACTATGGCTACACCTTC
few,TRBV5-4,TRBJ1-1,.,CASSFPGAVGENTEAFF,TGTGCCAGCAGCTTCCCGGGCGCGGTAGGGGAGAACACTGAAGCTTTCTTT
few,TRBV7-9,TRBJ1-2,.,CASSQSVAVRSGGYTF,TGTGCCAGCAGCCAAAGCGTGGCAGTTAGGAGTGGTGGCTACACCTTC
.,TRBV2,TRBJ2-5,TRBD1,CASREDRAGWLETQYF,TGTGCCAGCAGGGAGGACAGGGCGGGATGGTTGGAGACCCAGTACTTC
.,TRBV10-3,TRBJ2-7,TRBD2,CAISESEGGEQYF,TGTGCCATCAGTGAGTCGGAGGGAGGGGAGCAGTACTTC
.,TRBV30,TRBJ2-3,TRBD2,CAWSPTSGRAGTQYF,TGTGCCTGGAGTCCGACTAGCGGGAGGGCCGGAACGCAGTATTTT
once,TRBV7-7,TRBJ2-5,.,CASSLKREYQETQYF,TGTGCTAGCAGCTTAAAACGGGAGTACCAAGAGACCCAGTACTTC
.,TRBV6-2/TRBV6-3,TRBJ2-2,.,CASSPPNTGELFF,TGTGCCAGCAGCCCCCCTAACACCGGGGAGCTGTTTTTT
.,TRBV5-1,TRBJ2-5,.,CASSLGQGTLFTQYF,TGCGCCAGCAGCTTGGGGCAGGGGACCCTGTTTACCCAGTACTTC
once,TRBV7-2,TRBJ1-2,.,CASSLGDLANYGYTF,TGTGCCAGCAGCTTAGGCGACCTAGCTAACTATGGCTACACCTTC
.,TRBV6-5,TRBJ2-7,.,CASSYNGLRSYEQYF,TGTGCCAGCAGTTACAATGGGTTGCGGTCCTACGAGCAGTACTTC
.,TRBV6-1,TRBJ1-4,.,CASSEAALRVEKLFF,TGTGCCAGCAGTGAAGCCGCTTTGAGGGTTGAAAAACTGTTTTTT
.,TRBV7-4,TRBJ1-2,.,CASSCRPTGEPYGYTF,TGTGCCAGCAGCTGTCGCCCTACAGGTGAACCTTATGGCTACACCTTC
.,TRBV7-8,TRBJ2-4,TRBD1,CASSPDRVGLTKNIQYF,TGTGCCAGCAGCCCCGACAGGGTGGGATTAACCAAAAACATTCAGTACTTC
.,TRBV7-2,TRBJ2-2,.,CASSLVTASVSTGELFF,TGTGCCAGCAGCTTAGTGACGGCTAGCGTAAGCACCGGGGAGCTGTTTTTT
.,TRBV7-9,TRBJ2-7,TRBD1,CASSFGTGVLYEQYF,TGTGCCAGCAGCTTCGGGACAGGGGTCCTCTACGAACAGTACTTC
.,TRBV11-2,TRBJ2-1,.,CASSLGARSSYNEQFF,TGTGCCAGCAGCTTGGGAGCTAGGAGCTCCTACAATGAGCAGTTCTTC
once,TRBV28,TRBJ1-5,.,CASSSYRASNQPQHF,TGTGCCAGCAGTTCTTACAGAGCTAGCAATCAGCCCCAGCATTTT
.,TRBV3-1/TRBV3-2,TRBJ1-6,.,CASRDRYNSPLHF,TGTGCCAGCAGGGACAGATATAATTCACCCCTCCACTTT
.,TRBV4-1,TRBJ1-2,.,CASSRPLGTSLGYTF,TGCGCCAGCAGCCGTCCCCTAGGGACATCACTTGGCTACACCTTC
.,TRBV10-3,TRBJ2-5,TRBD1,CAISRGQSGVETQYF,TGTGCCATCAGCCGGGGACAGTCGGGCGTGGAGACCCAGTACTTC
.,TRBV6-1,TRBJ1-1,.,CASSESPRRDTEAFF,TGTGCCAGCAGTGAGTCCCCCCGTCGGGACACTGAAGCTTTCTTT
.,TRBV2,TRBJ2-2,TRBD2,CASSEVAGTNTGELFF,TGTGCCAGCAGTGAGGTAGCGGGGACGAACACCGGGGAGCTGTTTTTT
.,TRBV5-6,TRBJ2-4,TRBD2,CASSLSWEGRLAKNIQYF,TGTGCCAGCAGCTTGAGTTGGGAGGGAAGACTAGCCAAAAACATTCAGTACTTC
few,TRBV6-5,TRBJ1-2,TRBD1,CASQQGGYNNYGYTF,TGTGCCTCTCAACAGGGGGGCTACAATAACTATGGCTACACCTTC
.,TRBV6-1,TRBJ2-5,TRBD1,CASSELRDSSKETQYF,TGTGCCAGCAGTGAACTACGGGACAGTTCCAAAGAGACCCAGTACTTC
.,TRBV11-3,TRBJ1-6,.,CASSLGTDNSPLHF,TGTGCCAGCAGCTTAGGGACTGATAATTCACCCCTCCACTTT
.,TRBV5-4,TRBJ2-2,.,CASRSVGAGELFF,TGTGCCAGCAGATCGGTGGGGGCAGGGGAGCTGTTTTTT
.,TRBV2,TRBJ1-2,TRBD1,CASSGDRVNYGYTF,TGTGCCAGCAGTGGGGACAGGGTGAACTATGGCTACACCTTC
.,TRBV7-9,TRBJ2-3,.,CASSRGYGPGETDTQYF,TGTGCCAGCAGCCGAGGGTATGGCCCTGGGGAGACAGATACGCAGTATTTT
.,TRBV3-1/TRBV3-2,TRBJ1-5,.,CASSLDHALRDCNQPQHF,TGTGCCAGCAGTCTCGACCATGCCCTAAGGGACTGCAATCAGCCCCAGCATTTT
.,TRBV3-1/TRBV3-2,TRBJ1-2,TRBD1,CASSRQGADGYTF,TGTGCCAGCAGCAGACAGGGGGCCGATGGCTACACCTTC
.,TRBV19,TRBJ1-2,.,CASSIAADYGYTF,TGTGCCAGTAGTATCGCGGCCGATTATGGCTACACCTTC
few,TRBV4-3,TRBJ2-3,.,CASSQGPGGTDTQYF,TGCGCCAGCAGCCAAGGACCAGGGGGCACAGATACGCAGTATTTT
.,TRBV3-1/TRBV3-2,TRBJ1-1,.,CASSQREGSTEAFF,TGTGCCAGCAGCCAACGGGAGGGTAGCACTGAAGCTTTCTTT
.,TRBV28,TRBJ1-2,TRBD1,CASSLSKQGVRGGYTF,TGTGCCAGCAGTTTAAGCAAACAGGGGGTACGCGGTGGCTACACCTTC
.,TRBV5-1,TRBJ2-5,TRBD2,CASSFGGNQETQYF,TGCGCCAGCAGCTTCGGGGGGAACCAAGAGACCCAGTACTTC
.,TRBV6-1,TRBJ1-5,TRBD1,CASREGQGGQPQHF,TGTGCCAGCAGGGAAGGACAGGGTGGCCAGCCCCAGCATTTT
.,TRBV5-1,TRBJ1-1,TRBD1,CASSLDGQALITEAFF,TGCGCCAGCAGCTTGGATGGACAGGCATTGATCACTGAAGCTTTCTTT